This T cell receptor beta chain was documented in a study of siplizumab effects on memory and regulatory T cells. Profiled with immunoSEQ multiplex PCR; TCRdb holds only in-frame clones, not every one. The sample records about 50,000 clones, over 90% being singletons. The CDR3 length is 19 residues. In germline, CDR1 is MDHEN, CDR2 SYDVKM. V was pared by 4 bases and J by 7 bases, with 28 bases between. As regards this clone: The antigen is not known.

Study-level findings and limits: Controls had around 27% Treg-derived mappable alloreactive CD4+ clones on average, versus around 64% with siplizumab. Proliferating Tregs' suppressive function in siplizumab cultures went unconfirmed. Naive T cells were seen as more diverse than memory cells and as major alloresponse contributors.

The receptor comes from a human donor in good health. The sequenced sample was CD8+ T cells sorted from blood. The V call is TRBV28, the J call TRBJ2-2, with unresolved D. The DNA for the CDR3 is TGTGCCAGCAGTTACCACTTGGGATCAGACATGGAAAGGGTCGGGGAGCTGTTTTTT. It is translated as CASSYHLGSDMERVGELFF.